This TCR beta chain was sequenced during a study of blood T cell repertoires in COVID-19. Study as a whole: From T cells, B-cell-depleted T cells, or PBMCs came the material, which was cDNA or gDNA.

Seattle patients were enrolled during active infection and followed longitudinally. Source study methods: Reference gene primer amplification gave nucleated cell count estimates. TCRdb's copy holds only in-frame clones and misses some; the assay was immunoSEQ multiplex PCR. The V and J calls and the clone size are those of that table, but D and trimming were determined from the DNA. This table has roughly 130,000 clones, about 88% appearing once. Looked up from germline, CDR1 is GTSNPN and CDR2 is SVGIG (reference sequence). The CDR3 loop spans 14 amino acids. The V and J ends lost 0 bases and 5 bases respectively, with 11 bases between them.

V gene TRBV30 combines with J gene TRBJ1-5; weak D call: TRBD1 (6 bases). The material sequenced was peripheral blood. The TCR was taken from a man in his fifties or sixties with COVID-19, enrolled during active disease. This CDR3 is CAWSVDRSDQPQHF. CDR3 in DNA: TGTGCCTGGAGTGTTGACAGGAGCGATCAGCCCCAGCATTTT.